This TCR beta chain was captured by sequencing in a study of blood T cells in healthy people across ages. The CDR3 loop spans 15 amino acids. V was trimmed by 6 bases and J by 5 bases, leaving 19 bases between them. Then a second PCR, running about 6 to 12 cycles, was carried out with a sample-barcoded 5' primer and a J-beta primer mix. TCRdb ran MiXCR on the 5' RACE reads and lists one entry per CDR3 protein. The sample records about 570,000 distinct CDR3 sequences, around a quarter being singletons. This clonotype was seen a few times. This sample also appeared in a second study, on T cells of mothers and their children.

The chain uses TRBV12-3 or TRBV12-4 and TRBJ1-2; D is unclear. The sample comprised blood. The sequence was collected from a boy aged 2-9 years in good health. CDR3 DNA: TGTGCCAGCAGCGAAAGAGGAGCAGGCGCTTATGGCTACACCTTC. It encodes CASSERGAGAYGYTF.